The T cell receptor beta chain under discussion was sequenced for a study of cytomegalovirus exposure and HLA in healthy donors. The PCR used 60 Vbeta and 13 Jbeta primers. TCRdb keeps only in-frame clones here, not all; method: immunoSEQ multiplex PCR. The table has tens of thousands of clones, 75% to 85% seen once. As concerns this clone: Its cognate antigen is unknown.

General observations from the study: Reportedly, TCR beta sequences accurately predicted HLA-A and HLA-B alleles in most subjects. TRBV6-2, TRBV6-3 and other indistinguishable V segments were excluded.

The CDR3 is 13 residues long. V lost 7 bases, J lost 8 bases, and 17 bases lay in between. The germline V gene has CDR1 MNHNS and CDR2 SASEGT. The TCR comes from a woman under 40 in good health and CMV-seronegative. The sequenced material came from PBMCs. J is TRBJ1-2 and V is TRBV6-1, with D possibly TRBD1 on 6 matching bases. The DNA for the CDR3 is TGTGCCAGCACAAGAGGGGGTAGGTTCGGCTACACCTTC. Translation: CASTRGGRFGYTF.